This TCR beta chain was sequenced during a study of siplizumab effects on memory and regulatory T cells. Study findings and constraints: Only a minority of proliferating CD4+ or CD8+ clones had an assignable naive or memory phenotype, with roughly 80-96% lacking one.

About this clone: Its antigen remains unidentified.

Repertoires were generated with immunoSEQ multiplex PCR, while TCRdb's copy carries only in-frame clones and drops some. The table has approximately 100,000 clones, more than 90% seen once. The sequencing sample was made of CD4+ T cells sorted from blood. The clonotype originates from a human donor in good health. Some clones in this sample may be carry-over from other donors' samples.

The CDR3 is CASSKGTGDSSGANVLTF. CDR3 DNA: TGTGCCAGTAGTAAAGGGACAGGAGATAGCTCTGGGGCCAACGTCCTGACTTTC. The gene calls are TRBV19 and TRBJ2-6; 8 bases line up with TRBD1. The trim removed 4 bases at V and 0 bases at J, leaving 8 bases unmatched. Germline lookup yields CDR1 LNHDA and CDR2 SQIVND (reference sequence). The CDR3 covers 18 residues.